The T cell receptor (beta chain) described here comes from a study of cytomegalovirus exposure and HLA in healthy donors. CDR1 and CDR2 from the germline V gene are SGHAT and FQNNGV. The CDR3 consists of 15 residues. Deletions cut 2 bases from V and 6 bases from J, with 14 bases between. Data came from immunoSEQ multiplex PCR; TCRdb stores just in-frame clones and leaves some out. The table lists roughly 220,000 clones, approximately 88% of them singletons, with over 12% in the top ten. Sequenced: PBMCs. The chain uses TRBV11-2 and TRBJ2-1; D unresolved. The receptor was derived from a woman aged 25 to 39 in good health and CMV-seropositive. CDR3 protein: CASSLHQSLTNEQFF. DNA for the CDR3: TGTGCCAGCAGCTTACATCAGTCCCTTACCAATGAGCAGTTCTTC. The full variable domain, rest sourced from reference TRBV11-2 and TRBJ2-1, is EAGVAQSPRYKIIEKRQSVAFWCNPISGHATLYWYQQILGQGPKLLIQFQNNGVVDDSQLPKDRFSAERLKGVDSTLKIQPAKLEDSAVYLCASSLHQSLTNEQFFGPGTRLTVL.